Below, 32 T cell receptor beta chains from the same sample are listed, as sequenced in a study of beta chain features in type 1 diabetes. Expressed TCRB transcripts were sequenced after all isolated RNA was converted to cDNA. Profiling relied on immunoSEQ multiplex PCR, and the TCRdb table lists in-frame clones only, not all of them. The sample contains around 300,000 clones, around 15% of which appear only once. The source material was central memory CD4+ T cells from blood. The receptor set was obtained from a man in his thirties or forties in good health.

The J gene is TRBJ1-2, the V gene TRBV19; D possibly corresponds to TRBD1 (5 bases). The germline V gene has CDR1 LNHDA and CDR2 SQIVND (reference sequence). The CDR3 extends over 14 amino acids. V was shortened by 6 bases and J by 7 bases, with 18 bases between the two germline ends. CDR3 coding DNA: TGTGCCAGTAGGGCGGGGGAAAAGGGCCCTGGCTACACCTTC. Encoded protein: CASRAGEKGPGYTF.

The chain links TRBV4-1 to TRBJ2-3; a possible D gene is TRBD2 (6 bases). Germline V gives CDR1 MGHRA, CDR2 YSYEKL. CDR3 size: 16 residues. Trimming removed 0 bases at V and 4 bases at J, with 14 bases between. CDR3 bases: TGCGCCAGCAGCCAAGATACGACTAGGGGTGCAGATACGCAGTATTTT. Protein sequence: CASSQDTTRGADTQYF.

This clone was observed a few times. The V and J genes are TRBV7-8 and TRBJ2-7; 7 bases match TRBD2. The CDR3 has 12 residues. Germline values: CDR1 SGHVS, CDR2 FQNEAQ. The trim removed 8 bases at V and 6 bases at J, leaving 7 bases unmatched. Here the CDR3 reads CASSTSVGEQYV. For the CDR3, the DNA is TGTGCCAGCTCTACTAGCGTGGGCGAGCAGTACGTC.

This clone has just a few counts. J is TRBJ1-6 and V is TRBV7-8; D unclear. Germline V lookup: CDR1 SGHVS, CDR2 FQNEAQ. This CDR3 comprises 13 residues. V gave up 5 bases and J gave up 7 bases, with 9 bases separating them. CDR3 sequence reads: CASSRKANSPLHF. Here the CDR3 DNA reads TGTGCCAGCAGCCGCAAGGCCAATTCACCCCTCCACTTT.

This clone has a handful of counts. The V and J genes are TRBV5-4 and TRBJ2-3; unclear D gene. The germline V and J ends were trimmed by 6 bases and 6 bases, with 20 bases remaining between them. Germline CDR1 and CDR2: SGHNT and YYREEE (reference sequence). This CDR3 spans 15 amino acids. CDR3 nucleotide sequence: TGTGCCAGCACCCTGGAAGGACGGGCTTGGGATACGCAGTATTTT. Translation gives CASTLEGRAWDTQYF.

This clone was seen more than once but under ten times. The chain uses TRBV6-1 and TRBJ2-5; 8 bases align to TRBD1. Germline-derived CDR1 and CDR2 are MNHNS and SASEGT. The CDR3 sequence is 14 residues long. J lost 3 bases, V lost 6 bases, and 6 bases had no gene match. CDR3 nucleotide sequence: TGTGCCAGCAGGGTAGACAGGGGTAAAGAGACCCAGTACTTC. This sequence encodes CASRVDRGKETQYF.

This clone was detected only a few times. This chain uses TRBV7-3 with TRBJ2-3; TRBD1 or TRBD2 may be the D gene (6 bases each). With 5 bases removed from V and 2 bases from J, the gap between germline ends came to 20 bases. This CDR3 is built from 17 residues. Germline V CDR1 and CDR2: SGHTA, FQGTGA. The CDR3 DNA is TGTGCCAGCAGCCCCCGCCGGGGGCGGGGCTTCACAGATACGCAGTATTTT. Translating it yields CASSPRRGRGFTDTQYF.

V gene TRBV5-5 combines with J gene TRBJ1-6, with 10 bases aligning to TRBD1. Germline CDR1 SGHKS, CDR2 YYEKEE (reference sequence). The CDR3 has 16 amino acids. The trim removed 4 bases at V and 5 bases at J, leaving 6 bases unmatched. The CDR3 here is CASSLRDRGNNSPLHF. The CDR3 DNA sequence: TGTGCCAGCAGCCTCCGGGACAGGGGTAATAATTCACCCCTCCACTTT.

Ten or more counts support this clone. The rearrangement links TRBV14 to TRBJ1-1, with D uncertain. Germline V gene data show CDR1 as SGHDN and CDR2 as FVKESK. The CDR3 runs 13 residues. The V gene lost 1 base and the J gene lost 4 bases, with 7 bases spanning the gap. CDR3 amino acids: CASSQVQSTEAFF. For the CDR3, the DNA is TGTGCCAGCAGCCAAGTCCAGAGCACTGAAGCTTTCTTT. The full variable domain, in which reference TRBV14 and TRBJ1-1 provide the parts outside the CDR3, is EAGVTQFPSHSVIEKGQTVTLRCDPISGHDNLYWYRRVMGKEIKFLLHFVKESKQDESGMPNNRFLAERTGGTYSTLKVQPAELEDSGVYFCASSQVQSTEAFFGQGTRLTVV.

This clone was seen at least ten times. The gene calls are TRBV7-3 and TRBJ2-1, with 11 bases that match TRBD2. The germline V gene encodes CDR1 SGHTA and CDR2 FQGTGA. CDR3 length equals 16 residues. Unmatched junction bases numbered 6, after V lost 1 base and J lost 7 bases. CDR3 region: CASSLNPSGRKNEQFF. The DNA for the CDR3 is TGTGCCAGCAGCTTAAATCCTAGCGGGAGGAAAAATGAGCAGTTCTTC.

As to this clone: At one boundary the junction diverges from the germline segment, which might be a read error. The chain is built from TRBV4-3 and TRBJ2-5; 9 nucleotides agree with TRBD2. CDR1 and CDR2 (germline): LGHNA, YSLEER. This CDR3 is 14 amino acids long. CDR3 region: CASSQAAGGARRDF. CDR3 in DNA: TGCGCCAGCAGCCAAGCCGCGGGGGGGGCAAGGAGAGACTTC.

This clone was observed a handful of times. The gene calls are TRBV2 and TRBJ2-3; D is ambiguous. V was pared by 5 bases and J by 2 bases, with 17 bases between. The V gene's germline CDR1 is SNHLY and CDR2 FYNNEI. The length of the CDR3 is 16 residues. CDR3 residues: CASSSGPDTDTDTQYF. The CDR3 nucleotides read TGTGCCAGCAGTTCCGGACCCGACACCGACACAGATACGCAGTATTTT.

This clone was observed a single time. The CDR3: CASSTTSSHEQFF. CDR3 bases: TGTGCCAGCAGTACGACTAGCAGCCATGAGCAGTTCTTC. V usage is TRBV2 and J usage is TRBJ2-1, with 7 positions matching TRBD2. Germline CDR1 is SNHLY and CDR2 is FYNNEI. With 5 bases clipped from V and 8 bases from J, the junction kept 6 bases outside the gene matches. The CDR3 loop spans 13 amino acids.

This clone was recorded a few times. The chain has TRBV4-1 and TRBJ2-1; 9 nucleotides match TRBD2. The CDR3 is 14 amino acids. Trimming cost V 1 base and J 13 bases; bases outside gene matches: 8. CDR1 is MGHRA, CDR2 YSYEKL, per germline. CDR3 protein: CASSQGSSSGAQFF. The CDR3 bases are TGCGCCAGCAGCCAAGGCTCATCTAGCGGGGCCCAGTTCTTC.

This chain connects TRBV7-2 to TRBJ2-1; no reliable D call. The V gene's germline CDR1 is SGHTA and CDR2 FQGNSA. This CDR3 is 19 amino acids long. V lost 5 bases to trimming and J lost 0 bases, with 23 bases between them. Here the CDR3 DNA reads TGTGCCAGCAGCACTAACCGCAGGACGGATCATTTCTCCTACAATGAGCAGTTCTTC. Encoded protein: CASSTNRRTDHFSYNEQFF.

This chain connects TRBV7-8 to TRBJ1-5; possible D gene TRBD1, 6 bases. The CDR3 covers 15 residues. Germline CDR1 reads SGHVS; CDR2 reads FQNEAQ. The V end lost 5 bases, the J end lost 6 bases, and 17 bases lay between the germline ends. The CDR3 DNA follows: TGTGCCAGCAGCCCCATCGGGGGGGCCTTTCAGCCCCAGCATTTT. This translates into CASSPIGGAFQPQHF.

The chain uses TRBV4-3 and TRBJ2-7, with unresolved D. The ends were cut back, 0 bases at V and 3 bases at J, with 12 bases in the middle. CDR3 size: 15 residues. Germline V gives CDR1 LGHNA, CDR2 YSLEER. In DNA form, the CDR3 reads TGCGCCAGCAGCCAAGACACCCAGAACGACTACGAGCAGTACTTC. The encoded protein is CASSQDTQNDYEQYF.

This chain links TRBV19 with TRBJ2-7; D perhaps matches TRBD2 (6 bases). The CDR3 has 16 residues. Germline V CDR1 and CDR2: LNHDA, SQIVND (reference sequence). V was clipped by 2 bases and J by 0 bases, with 14 bases between them. The DNA for the CDR3 is TGTGCCAGTAGTATAAATGGGGGAGGATTCTCCTACGAGCAGTACTTC. Translation gives CASSINGGGFSYEQYF.

The chain uses TRBV28 and TRBJ1-1; TRBD1 aligns across 8 bases. There are 13 residues in the CDR3. Unmatched junction bases numbered 3, after V lost 5 bases and J lost 4 bases. Germline V gene sequence: CDR1 MDHEN, CDR2 SYDVKM. CDR3: CASSADRVTEAFF. In DNA form, the CDR3 reads TGTGCCAGCAGTGCGGACAGGGTCACTGAAGCTTTCTTT.

The CDR3 region is CASSLTSGGAKETQYF. The CDR3 DNA reads as TGTGCCAGCAGCTTGACTAGCGGGGGGGCTAAAGAGACCCAGTACTTC. V and J are TRBV7-2 and TRBJ2-5; TRBD2 agrees at 14 bases. Germline CDR1 is SGHTA and CDR2 is FQGNSA. The CDR3 length is 16 residues. The ends lost 3 bases at V and 3 bases at J; junction bases unmatched: 3.

The rearrangement joins TRBV5-6 to TRBJ1-2; 8 nucleotides agree with TRBD1. CDR3 length: 16 amino acids. Germline CDR1 and CDR2: SGHDT and YYEEEE. V shed 0 bases and J 3 bases; nucleotides not matched to a gene: 7. DNA of the CDR3: TGTGCCAGCAGCTTGGCCCTGACAGGGGCAGACTATGGCTACACCTTC. Translating gives CASSLALTGADYGYTF.

V is TRBV7-9 and J is TRBJ2-1, with D tentatively TRBD1 or TRBD2 (5 bases each). Germline CDR1 and CDR2: SEHNR and FQNEAQ (reference sequence). Trimming stripped 3 bases from V and 12 bases from J, with 12 bases between. The CDR3 is 12 amino acids. CDR3 sequence (DNA): TGTGCCAGCAGCTTCAGGGAGTCGGTGCAGTTCTTC. Amino acid sequence: CASSFRESVQFF.

The sample holds many counts of this clone. V is TRBV7-2 and J is TRBJ2-1, with a tentative D call TRBD2 (5 bases). Germline assignment: CDR1 SGHTA and CDR2 FQGNSA. This CDR3 contains 14 residues. Trimming left V 8 bases short and J 2 bases short, with 13 bases between. CDR3 region: CASGWTSTYNEQFF. CDR3 nucleotide sequence: TGTGCCAGCGGCTGGACTTCTACCTACAATGAGCAGTTCTTC. Drawing the rest from reference TRBV7-2 and TRBJ2-1, the complete variable domain is GAGVSQSPSNKVTEKGKDVELRCDPISGHTALYWYRQSLGQGLEFLIYFQGNSAPDKSGLPSDRFSAERTGGSVSTLTIQRTQQEDSAVYLCASGWTSTYNEQFFGPGTRLTVL.

There are many counts of this clone. J is TRBJ2-6 and V is TRBV2; the D is unclear. CDR3 size: 14 residues. Germline CDR1 is SNHLY and CDR2 is FYNNEI. V lost 2 bases and J lost 4, with 6 bases in between. In DNA, the CDR3 is TGTGCCAGCAGTGAATTAAGGGGGGCCAACGTCCTGACTTTC. Translation: CASSELRGANVLTF.

The chain is built from TRBV30 and TRBJ2-5, with unresolved D. The CDR3 spans 13 residues. The germline V gene has CDR1 GTSNPN and CDR2 SVGIG (reference sequence). Trimming removed 0 bases at V and 5 bases at J, with 10 bases between. The CDR3 region is CAWSVSGLETQYF. The CDR3 DNA is TGTGCCTGGAGTGTATCTGGGCTGGAGACCCAGTACTTC.

This clone has a handful of counts. This sequence joins TRBV6-6 and TRBJ1-2; 8 positions match TRBD1. CDR1 and CDR2 from the germline V gene are MNHNY and SVGAGI (reference sequence). The CDR3 sequence is 16 residues long. Trimming removed 4 bases from V and 4 bases from J; junction bases left unmatched: 11. The CDR3 nucleotides read TGTGCCAGCAGTTCCCAGGGACAGGCTGCCTCCTATGGCTACACCTTC. This codes for CASSSQGQAASYGYTF.

The sample holds many counts of this clone. The gene calls are TRBV5-5 and TRBJ1-1; D is undetermined. The germline V and J ends were trimmed by 2 bases and 0 bases, with 8 bases remaining between them. This CDR3 has 14 residues. Germline lookup yields CDR1 SGHKS and CDR2 YYEKEE (reference sequence). In nucleotides, the CDR3 is TGTGCCAGCAGCTTAATGGGAATGAACACTGAAGCTTTCTTT. This translates into CASSLMGMNTEAFF.

This clone was found a few times. The chain links TRBV6-4 to TRBJ1-1; maybe TRBD1 (6 bases). The CDR3 loop spans 16 amino acids. V lost 5 bases, J lost 0 bases, and 16 bases lay in between. Looked up from germline, CDR1 is MRHNA and CDR2 is SNTAGT. CDR3 amino acids: CASSYRTVDMNTEAFF. CDR3 in DNA: TGTGCCAGCAGTTATCGGACAGTAGACATGAACACTGAAGCTTTCTTT.

This clone showed up just once. This chain uses TRBV21-1 with TRBJ2-7. TRBV21-1 constitutes a pseudogene. This CDR3 comprises 14 residues. The CDR3 is CASSLTEDWDEQYV. DNA of the CDR3: TGTGCCAGCAGCTTAACAGAGGATTGGGACGAGCAGTACGTC.

This clone occurred a few times. V usage is TRBV5-1 and J usage is TRBJ1-1; TRBD1 agrees at 8 bases. J lost 1 base, V lost 7 bases, and 3 bases had no gene match. This CDR3 has 13 amino acids. Germline lookup yields CDR1 SGHRS and CDR2 YFSETQ. The CDR3 nucleotides read TGCGCCAGCGGACAGGGCGAGAACACTGAAGCTTTCTTT. This gives the protein CASGQGENTEAFF.

J is TRBJ1-1 and V is TRBV11-2; D is ambiguous. The CDR3 is 14 amino acids. V was clipped by 4 bases and J by 6 bases, with 15 bases between them. The V gene's germline CDR1 is SGHAT and CDR2 FQNNGV. Here the CDR3 reads CASSSRSGFAEAFF. In nucleotides, the CDR3 is TGTGCCAGCAGCTCCCGCTCGGGGTTCGCTGAAGCTTTCTTT.

This clone was seen a few times. This sequence joins TRBV18 and TRBJ1-3; TRBD1 matches 12 bases. CDR3 size: 18 residues. Looked up from germline, CDR1 is KGHSH and CDR2 is LQKENI. The junction had 9 bases not matched to a gene; V was cut back by 5 bases and J by 1 base. DNA for the CDR3: TGTGCCAGCTCAGCCGGGACAGGGGGCGCGCTTTCTGGAAACACCATATATTTT. Amino acids: CASSAGTGGALSGNTIYF.